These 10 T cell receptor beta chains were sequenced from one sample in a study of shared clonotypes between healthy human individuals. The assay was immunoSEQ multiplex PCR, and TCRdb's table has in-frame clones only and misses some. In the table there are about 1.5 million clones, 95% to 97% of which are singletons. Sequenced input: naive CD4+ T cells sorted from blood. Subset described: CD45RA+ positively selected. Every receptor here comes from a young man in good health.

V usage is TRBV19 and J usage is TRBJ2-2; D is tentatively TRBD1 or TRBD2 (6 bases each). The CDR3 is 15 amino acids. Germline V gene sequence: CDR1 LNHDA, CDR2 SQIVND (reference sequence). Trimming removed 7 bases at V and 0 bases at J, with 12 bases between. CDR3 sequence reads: CASNRRGANTGELFF. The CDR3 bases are TGTGCCAGTAATAGGAGGGGGGCGAACACCGGGGAGCTGTTTTTT.

The CDR3 bases are TGTGCCAGCTCCTCAGATAGCGGGGCCTACGAGCAGTACTTC. Translating it yields CASSSDSGAYEQYF. The chain uses TRBV18 and TRBJ2-7; 8 bases agree with TRBD2. V was pared by 6 bases and J by 2 bases, with 6 bases of the junction left unmatched. Germline V gene lookup returns CDR1 KGHSH and CDR2 LQKENI. CDR3 length: 14 residues.

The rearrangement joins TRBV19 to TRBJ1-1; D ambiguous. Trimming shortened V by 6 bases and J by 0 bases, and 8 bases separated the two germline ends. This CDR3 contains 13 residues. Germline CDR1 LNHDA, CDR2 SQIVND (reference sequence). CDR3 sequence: CASRTALNTEAFF. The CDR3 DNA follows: TGTGCCAGTAGAACGGCCCTGAACACTGAAGCTTTCTTT. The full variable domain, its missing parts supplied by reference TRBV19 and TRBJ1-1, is DGGITQSPKYLFRKEGQNVTLSCEQNLNHDAMYWYRQDPGQGLRLIYYSQIVNDFQKGDIAEGYSVSREKKESFPLTVTSAQKNPTAFYLCASRTALNTEAFFGQGTRLTVV.

CDR3 in DNA: TGTGCCAGCAGCGTGGACAGTAGAGAGACCCAGTACTTC. This gives the protein CASSVDSRETQYF. The chain combines TRBV9 with TRBJ2-5; tentative D call: TRBD1 (6 bases). The germline V gene encodes CDR1 SGDLS and CDR2 YYNGEE. Trimming cost V 2 bases and J 4 bases, with 9 bases left between them. This CDR3 is built from 13 residues. Full variable domain (outside the CDR3, taken from reference TRBV9 and TRBJ2-5): DSGVTQTPKHLITATGQRVTLRCSPRSGDLSVYWYQQSLDQGLQFLIQYYNGEERAKGNILERFSAQQFPDLHSELNLSSLELGDSALYFCASSVDSRETQYFGPGTRLLVL.

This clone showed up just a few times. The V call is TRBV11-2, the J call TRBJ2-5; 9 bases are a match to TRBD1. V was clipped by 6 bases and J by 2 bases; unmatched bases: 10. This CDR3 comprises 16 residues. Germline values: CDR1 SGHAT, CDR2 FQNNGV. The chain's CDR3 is CASRKQGALRQETQYF. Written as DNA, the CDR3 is TGTGCCAGCAGGAAACAGGGGGCCCTCCGACAAGAGACCCAGTACTTC.

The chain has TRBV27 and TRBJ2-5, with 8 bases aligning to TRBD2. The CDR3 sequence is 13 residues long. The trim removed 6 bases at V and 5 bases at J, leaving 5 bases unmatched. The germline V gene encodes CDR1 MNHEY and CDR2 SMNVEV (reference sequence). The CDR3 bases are TGTGCCAGCAGAGGACTAGCCGCGGAGACCCAGTACTTC. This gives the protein CASRGLAAETQYF.

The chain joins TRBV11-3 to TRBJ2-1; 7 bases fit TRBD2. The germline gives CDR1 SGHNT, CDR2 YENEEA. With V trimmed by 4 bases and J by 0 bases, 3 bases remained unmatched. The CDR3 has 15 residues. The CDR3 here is CASSSQRDSYNEQFF. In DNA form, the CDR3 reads TGTGCCAGCAGCTCCCAGCGGGACTCCTACAATGAGCAGTTCTTC.

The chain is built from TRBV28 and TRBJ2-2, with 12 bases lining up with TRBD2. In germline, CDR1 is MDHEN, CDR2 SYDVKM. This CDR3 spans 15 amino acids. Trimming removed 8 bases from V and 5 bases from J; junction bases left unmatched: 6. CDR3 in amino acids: CASHGLAGTTGELFF. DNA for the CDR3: TGTGCCAGCCACGGACTAGCGGGAACGACCGGGGAGCTGTTTTTT.

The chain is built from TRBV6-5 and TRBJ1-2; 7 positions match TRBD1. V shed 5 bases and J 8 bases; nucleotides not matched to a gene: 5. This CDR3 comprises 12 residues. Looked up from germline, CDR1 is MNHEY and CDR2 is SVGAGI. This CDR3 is CASSKQGEGYTF. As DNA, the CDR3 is TGTGCCAGCAGTAAGCAGGGGGAAGGCTACACCTTC.

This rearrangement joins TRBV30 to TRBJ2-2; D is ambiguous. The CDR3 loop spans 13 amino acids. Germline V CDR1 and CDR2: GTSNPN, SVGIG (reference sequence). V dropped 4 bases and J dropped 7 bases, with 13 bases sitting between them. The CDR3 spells CAWTRERLGELFF. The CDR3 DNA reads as TGTGCCTGGACCAGAGAGAGGCTCGGGGAGCTGTTTTTT.